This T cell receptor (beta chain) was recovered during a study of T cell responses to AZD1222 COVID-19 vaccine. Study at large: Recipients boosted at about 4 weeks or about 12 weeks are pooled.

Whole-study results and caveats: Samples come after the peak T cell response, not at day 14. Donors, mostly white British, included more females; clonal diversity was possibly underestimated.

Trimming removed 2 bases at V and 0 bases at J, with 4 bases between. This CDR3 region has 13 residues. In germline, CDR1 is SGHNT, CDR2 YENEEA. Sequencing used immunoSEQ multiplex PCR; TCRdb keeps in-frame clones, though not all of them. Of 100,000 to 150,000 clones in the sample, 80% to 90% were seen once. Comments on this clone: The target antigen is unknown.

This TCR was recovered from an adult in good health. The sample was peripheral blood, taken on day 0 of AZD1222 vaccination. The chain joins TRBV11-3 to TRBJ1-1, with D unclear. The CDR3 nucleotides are TGTGCCAGCAGCTTAAAGGTGAACACTGAAGCTTTCTTT. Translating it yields CASSLKVNTEAFF.